A single T cell receptor beta chain is shown here with its context. The target of this receptor is not known. No quality values exist for individual bases; no much larger clone is one base distant. TCRbeta CDR3 regions were amplified from genomic DNA using the immunoSEQ Assay, a bias-controlled multiplex PCR. The original pipeline was this. Within the assay, amplification of reference gene primers was used to estimate how many nucleated cells each sample contained. Sequence reads were collapsed and filtered to measure the absolute abundance of every unique TCRbeta CDR3 rearrangement. For each sample, productive Simpson clonality was calculated as the square root of Simpson's diversity index over productive rearrangements. This immuneACCESS table, as held by TCRdb, lists in-frame sequences with V and J called but not all clones. Of the missing ones, under half trace to an unresolved V gene in checked studies; the others have no known cause. The D gene and trimming were derived from the DNA, and the V and J assignments and clone size from that table. Recorded for this sample are 300,000 to 450,000 clones; 89% of them occurred a single time. 2.5% to 3.5% of the sample is taken by the ten largest.

The CDR3 spans 16 residues, from the cysteine through the phenylalanine. The read is trimmed to its CDR3 DNA, 48 bases read in frame from base 1. CDR1 is given as LGHNA and CDR2 as YNFKEQ, both from the germline V gene. Between the V and J ends, shortened by 0 bases and 3 bases respectively, the junction contains 11 bases. This entry belongs to a study of blood T cell repertoires in COVID-19 (dated by TCRdb to about 2020). Context from the whole study: Collaborator samples came from the United States, Italy and Spain and covered acute and convalescent phases of COVID-19. The prospective study material was composed of cDNA or gDNA derived from T cells, B-cell-depleted T cells, or PBMCs. Deeply sampled blood TCRbeta repertoires from subjects exposed to, actively infected with, or recovered from COVID-19 were included in the dataset. The repertoires were released in a freely available public database meant as a resource for research on the immune response to SARS-CoV-2. The samples were drawn from the first 160 participants of the ongoing ImmuneRACE study and from 1,254 subjects provided by 6 global collaborators. The sample metadata nearly always contained a de-identified subject ID, COVID-19 status, age in years and sex. Where available, HLA class I and class II types were taken from metadata supplied by the sample provider and were not determined by assay-based typing.

On the study overall, not on this receptor specifically: The quantity of clinical and demographic metadata differed by source and by participant and was supplied without curation.

In Seattle, one collaborating source enrolled patients while the infection was active and tracked those patients longitudinally over the course of disease. Each collaborating institution followed its own protocols to collect whole blood in K2EDTA tubes. Collaborator samples were shipped for TCRbeta analysis as frozen whole blood, isolated PBMCs, or DNA extracted from either sample type. The receptor was isolated from a woman in her twenties or thirties with COVID-19, enrolled during active disease. Rearrangement joined TRBV4-2 to TRBJ1-4, and possibly TRBD1, on 6 matching bases. Specimen: peripheral blood. CDR3 protein: CASSQEVGAANEKLFF. The sequenced DNA is TGTGCCAGCAGCCAAGAAGTGGGGGCTGCTAATGAAAAACTGTTTTTT.